The present T cell receptor (beta chain) was sequenced within a study of cytomegalovirus exposure and HLA in healthy donors. Study findings and constraints: According to the study, around 150 TCR beta chains were cytomegalovirus-associated.

This clone was picked up a small number of times. Antigen specificity is unknown. While the first cohort had fewer than 850 subjects, the donors belonged to the separate validation cohort of 100 to 150 subjects. This table comes from immunoSEQ multiplex PCR, and its TCRdb copy is limited to in-frame clones, with some not included. The sample has 130,000 to 150,000 clones, roughly nine tenths seen once. With V trimmed by 6 bases and J by 6 bases, 8 bases remained unmatched. The CDR3 runs to 14 residues. The V gene's germline CDR1 is LGHNT and CDR2 FRNRAP. V gene TRBV12-5 combines with J gene TRBJ1-5; 7 bases line up with TRBD1. Sequencing was done on a sample of PBMCs. This TCR was sampled from a woman younger than 35 in good health and CMV-seropositive. CDR3 DNA sequence: TGTGCTAGTGGAGACGACAGGGCGATTCAGCCCCAGCATTTT. The encoded protein is CASGDDRAIQPQHF.